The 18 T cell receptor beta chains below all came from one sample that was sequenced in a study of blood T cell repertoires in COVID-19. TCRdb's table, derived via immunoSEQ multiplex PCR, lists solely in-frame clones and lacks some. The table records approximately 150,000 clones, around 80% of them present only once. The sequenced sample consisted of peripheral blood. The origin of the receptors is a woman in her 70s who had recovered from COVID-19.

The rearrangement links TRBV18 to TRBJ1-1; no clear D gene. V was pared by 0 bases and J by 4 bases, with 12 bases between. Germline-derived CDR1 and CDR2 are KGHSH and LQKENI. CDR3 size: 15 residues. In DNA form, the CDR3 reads TGTGCCAGCTCACCACCTTTGGCTGAAAGCACTGAAGCTTTCTTT. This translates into CASSPPLAESTEAFF.

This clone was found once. CDR3 sequence (DNA): TGTGCCAGCAGCCCCACCCTGGCAGGTTGGTACGAGCAGTACTTC. Protein product: CASSPTLAGWYEQYF. The rearrangement joins TRBV7-2 to TRBJ2-7; the D is unclear. V dropped 5 bases and J dropped 4 bases, with 18 bases sitting between them. Germline V gene lookup returns CDR1 SGHTA and CDR2 FQGNSA. The CDR3 contains 15 residues. Variable domain in full (rest from reference TRBV7-2 and TRBJ2-7): GAGVSQSPSNKVTEKGKDVELRCDPISGHTALYWYRQSLGQGLEFLIYFQGNSAPDKSGLPSDRFSAERTGGSVSTLTIQRTQQEDSAVYLCASSPTLAGWYEQYFGPGTRLTVT.

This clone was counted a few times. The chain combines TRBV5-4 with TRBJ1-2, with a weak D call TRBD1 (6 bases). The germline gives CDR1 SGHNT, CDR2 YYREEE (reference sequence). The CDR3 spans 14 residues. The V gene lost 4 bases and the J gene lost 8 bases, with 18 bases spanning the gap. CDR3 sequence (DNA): TGTGCCAGCAGCCGAGCGGGACACCTTAGGGGCTACACCTTC. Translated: CASSRAGHLRGYTF. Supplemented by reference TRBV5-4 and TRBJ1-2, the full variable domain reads ETGVTQSPTHLIKTRGQQVTLRCSSQSGHNTVSWYQQALGQGPQFIFQYYREEENGRGNFPPRFSGLQFPNYSSELNVNALELDDSALYLCASSRAGHLRGYTFGSGTRLTVV.

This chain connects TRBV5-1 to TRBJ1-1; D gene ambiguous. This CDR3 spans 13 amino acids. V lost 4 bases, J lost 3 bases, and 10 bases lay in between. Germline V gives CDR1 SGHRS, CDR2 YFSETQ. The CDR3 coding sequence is TGCGCCAGCAGCCTTGACACGGACACTGAAGCTTTCTTT. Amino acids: CASSLDTDTEAFF.

The CDR3 bases are TGTGCCAGCAGCGCGGGGACAGGGGGCCGCAATCAGCCCCAGCATTTT. Its translation is CASSAGTGGRNQPQHF. The V call is TRBV7-6, the J call TRBJ1-5, with 12 bases that match TRBD1. CDR3 length equals 16 residues. The V segment lost 5 bases and the J segment 2 bases; nucleotides outside the gene matches: 4. CDR1 and CDR2 (germline): SGHVS, FNYEAQ. Supplemented by reference TRBV7-6 and TRBJ1-5, the full variable domain reads GAGVSQSPRYKVTKRGQDVALRCDPISGHVSLYWYRQALGQGPEFLTYFNYEAQQDKSGLPNDRFSAERPEGSISTLTIQRTEQRDSAMYRCASSAGTGGRNQPQHFGDGTRLSIL.

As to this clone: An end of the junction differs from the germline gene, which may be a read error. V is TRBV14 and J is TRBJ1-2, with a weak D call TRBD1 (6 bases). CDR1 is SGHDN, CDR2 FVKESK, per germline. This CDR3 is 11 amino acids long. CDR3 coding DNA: TGTGCCAGCAGCCAAGATGGGGGGGCGGCCTTC. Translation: CASSQDGGAAF.

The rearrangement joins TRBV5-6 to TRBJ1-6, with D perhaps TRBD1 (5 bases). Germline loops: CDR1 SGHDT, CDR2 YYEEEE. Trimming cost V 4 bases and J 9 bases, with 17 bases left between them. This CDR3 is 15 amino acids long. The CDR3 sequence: CASSHRGAWGSPLHF. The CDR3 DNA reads TGTGCCAGCAGCCACCGTGGGGCATGGGGTTCACCCCTCCACTTT.

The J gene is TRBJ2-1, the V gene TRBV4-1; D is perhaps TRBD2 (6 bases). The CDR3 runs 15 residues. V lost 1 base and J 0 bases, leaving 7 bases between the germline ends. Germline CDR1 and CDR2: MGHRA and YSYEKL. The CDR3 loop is CASSQAGSSYNEQFF. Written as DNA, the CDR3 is TGCGCCAGCAGCCAAGCCGGGAGCTCCTACAATGAGCAGTTCTTC.

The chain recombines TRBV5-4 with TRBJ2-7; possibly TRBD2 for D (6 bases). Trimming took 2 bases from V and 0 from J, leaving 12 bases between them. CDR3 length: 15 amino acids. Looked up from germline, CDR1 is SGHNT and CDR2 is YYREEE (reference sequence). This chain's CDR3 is CASSLGLSLSYEQYF. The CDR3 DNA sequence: TGTGCCAGCAGCTTAGGACTAAGCCTCTCCTACGAGCAGTACTTC.

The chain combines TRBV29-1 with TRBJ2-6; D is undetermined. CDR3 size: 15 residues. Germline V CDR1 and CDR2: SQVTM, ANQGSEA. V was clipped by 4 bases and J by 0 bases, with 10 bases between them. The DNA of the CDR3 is TGCAGCGTTGCCCACGGTGGCTCTGGGGCCAACGTCCTGACTTTC. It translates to CSVAHGGSGANVLTF.

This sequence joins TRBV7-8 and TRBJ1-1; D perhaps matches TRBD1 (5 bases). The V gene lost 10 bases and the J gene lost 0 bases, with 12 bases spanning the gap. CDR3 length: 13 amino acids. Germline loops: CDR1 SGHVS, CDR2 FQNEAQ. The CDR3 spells CATAGPMNTEAFF. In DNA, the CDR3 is TGTGCCACCGCGGGACCTATGAACACTGAAGCTTTCTTT.

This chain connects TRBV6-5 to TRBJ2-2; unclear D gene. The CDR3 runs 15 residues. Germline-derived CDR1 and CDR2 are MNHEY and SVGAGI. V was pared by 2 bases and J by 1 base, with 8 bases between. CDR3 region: CASSYNRQNTGELFF. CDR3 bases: TGTGCCAGCAGTTACAACAGACAGAACACCGGGGAGCTGTTTTTT.

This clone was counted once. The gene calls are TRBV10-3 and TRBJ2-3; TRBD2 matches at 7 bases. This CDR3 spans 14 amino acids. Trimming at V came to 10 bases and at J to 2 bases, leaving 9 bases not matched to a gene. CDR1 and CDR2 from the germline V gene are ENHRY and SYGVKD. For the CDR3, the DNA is TGTGCCACAGGGAGGCGGGGGAACACAGATACGCAGTATTTT. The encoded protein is CATGRRGNTDTQYF.

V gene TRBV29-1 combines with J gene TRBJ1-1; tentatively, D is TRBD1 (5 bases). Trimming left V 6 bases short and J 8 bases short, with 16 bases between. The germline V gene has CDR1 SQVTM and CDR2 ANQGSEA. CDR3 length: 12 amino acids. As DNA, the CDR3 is TGCAGCGTCCTGAAGGGGCCAGTGGAAGCTTTCTTT. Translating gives CSVLKGPVEAFF.

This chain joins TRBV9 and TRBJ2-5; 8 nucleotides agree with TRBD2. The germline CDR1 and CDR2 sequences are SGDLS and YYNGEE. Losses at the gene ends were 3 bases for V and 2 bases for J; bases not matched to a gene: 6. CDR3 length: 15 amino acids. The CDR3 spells CASSGGGGGQETQYF. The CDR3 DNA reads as TGTGCCAGCAGCGGTGGCGGCGGGGGGCAAGAGACCCAGTACTTC.

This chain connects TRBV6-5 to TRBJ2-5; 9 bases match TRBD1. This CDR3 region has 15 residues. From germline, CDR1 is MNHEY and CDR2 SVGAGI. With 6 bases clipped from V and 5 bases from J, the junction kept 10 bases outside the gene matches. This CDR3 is CASSLTGGEAETQYF. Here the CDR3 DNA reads TGTGCCAGCAGCCTAACAGGGGGCGAGGCGGAGACCCAGTACTTC.

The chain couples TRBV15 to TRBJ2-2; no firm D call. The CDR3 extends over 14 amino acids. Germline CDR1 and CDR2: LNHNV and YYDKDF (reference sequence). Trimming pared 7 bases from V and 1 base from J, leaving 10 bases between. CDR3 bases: TGTGCCACCACCCTACGCGAGAACACCGGGGAGCTGTTTTTT. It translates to CATTLRENTGELFF. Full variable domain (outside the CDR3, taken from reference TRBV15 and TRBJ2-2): DAMVIQNPRYQVTQFGKPVTLSCSQTLNHNVMYWYQQKSSQAPKLLFHYYDKDFNNEADTPDNFQSRRPNTSFCFLDIRSPGLGDTAMYLCATTLRENTGELFFGEGSRLTVL.

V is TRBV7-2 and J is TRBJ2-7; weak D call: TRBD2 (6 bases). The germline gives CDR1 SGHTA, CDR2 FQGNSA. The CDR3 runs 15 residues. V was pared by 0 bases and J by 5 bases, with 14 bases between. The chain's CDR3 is CASSLAPAGRNEQYF. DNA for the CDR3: TGTGCCAGCAGCTTAGCGCCGGCGGGACGGAACGAGCAGTACTTC. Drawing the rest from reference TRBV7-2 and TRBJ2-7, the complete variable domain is GAGVSQSPSNKVTEKGKDVELRCDPISGHTALYWYRQSLGQGLEFLIYFQGNSAPDKSGLPSDRFSAERTGGSVSTLTIQRTQQEDSAVYLCASSLAPAGRNEQYFGPGTRLTVT.